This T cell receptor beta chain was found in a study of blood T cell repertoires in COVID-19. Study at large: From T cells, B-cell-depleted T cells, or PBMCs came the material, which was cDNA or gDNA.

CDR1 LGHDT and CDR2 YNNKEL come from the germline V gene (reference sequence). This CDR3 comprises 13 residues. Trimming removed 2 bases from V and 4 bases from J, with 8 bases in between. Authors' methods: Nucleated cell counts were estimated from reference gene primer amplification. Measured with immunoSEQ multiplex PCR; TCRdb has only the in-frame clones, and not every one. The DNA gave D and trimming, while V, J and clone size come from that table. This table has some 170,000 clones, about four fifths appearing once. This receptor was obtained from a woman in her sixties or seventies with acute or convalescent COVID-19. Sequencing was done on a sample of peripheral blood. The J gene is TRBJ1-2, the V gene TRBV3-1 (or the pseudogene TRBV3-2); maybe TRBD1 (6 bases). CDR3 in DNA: TGTGCCAGCAGCCAAACAGGGTTCTATGGCTACACCTTC. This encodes CASSQTGFYGYTF.